The 10 T cell receptor beta chains reported below all come from one sample, sequenced in a study of cytomegalovirus exposure and HLA in healthy donors. The PCR made use of 60 Vbeta and 13 Jbeta primers. The protocol was immunoSEQ multiplex PCR, while the TCRdb copy is restricted to in-frame clones and leaves out a portion. The sample has about 200,000 clones, and its top ten clones hold roughly 0.74%. The sample comprised PBMCs. Source of these receptors: a boy younger than 18 in good health and CMV-seronegative.

The chain joins TRBV5-5 to TRBJ2-5, with 7 nucleotides matching TRBD2. Looked up from germline, CDR1 is SGHKS and CDR2 is YYEKEE (reference sequence). The CDR3 is 15 residues long. V shed 0 bases and J 2 bases; nucleotides not matched to a gene: 4. CDR3 DNA sequence: TGTGCCAGCAGCTTGGAGGGACTAACACAAGAGACCCAGTACTTC. This gives the protein CASSLEGLTQETQYF.

The rearrangement links TRBV5-4 to TRBJ2-1, with TRBD2 as a possible D gene (5 bases). Trimming removed 4 bases at V and 5 bases at J, with 13 bases between. This CDR3 is 14 amino acids long. Germline V gives CDR1 SGHNT, CDR2 YYREEE (reference sequence). The DNA for the CDR3 is TGTGCCAGCAGCCCCCGCGGGTTAAACAATGAGCAGTTCTTC. Its protein product is CASSPRGLNNEQFF.

This CDR3 reads CASSPGLAGEIQETQYF. The CDR3 DNA reads as TGTGCCAGCAGTCCTGGACTAGCGGGAGAAATCCAAGAGACCCAGTACTTC. The chain combines TRBV5-4 with TRBJ2-5; 13 bases agree with TRBD2. V lost 5 bases, J lost 1 base, and 8 bases stayed unmatched. The length of the CDR3 is 17 residues. In germline, CDR1 is SGHNT, CDR2 YYREEE (reference sequence).

The V call is TRBV10-3, the J call TRBJ2-2; TRBD1 might be the D (5 bases). The CDR3 length is 14 residues. CDR1 is ENHRY and CDR2 is SYGVKD in the germline V gene. V gave up 6 bases and J gave up 0 bases, with 8 bases separating them. CDR3 coding DNA: TGTGCCATCAGGACAGACGCGAACACCGGGGAGCTGTTTTTT. Translating it yields CAIRTDANTGELFF.

This chain connects TRBV7-3 to TRBJ1-6; 9 bases map to TRBD1. The V and J ends lost 5 bases and 8 bases, in that order; junction bases with no gene match: 7. Germline V CDR1 and CDR2: SGHTA, FQGTGA. The CDR3 consists of 15 residues. CDR3 residues: CASSNTGGTDSPLHF. CDR3 in DNA: TGTGCCAGCAGCAACACAGGGGGCACTGATTCACCCCTCCACTTT.

The chain joins TRBV4-3 to TRBJ1-1; the D gene is possibly TRBD1 (5 bases). The V end was cut by 0 bases, the J end by 1 base, with 9 bases between. The length of the CDR3 is 15 residues. Germline V gene sequence: CDR1 LGHNA, CDR2 YSLEER. The CDR3 sequence: CASSQDFGGNTEAFF. CDR3 in DNA: TGCGCCAGCAGCCAAGATTTCGGGGGGAACACTGAAGCTTTCTTT.

This sequence joins TRBV25-1 and TRBJ2-7; 8 nucleotides align to TRBD1. CDR1 and CDR2 from the germline V gene are MGHDK and SYGVNS. CDR3 length equals 14 residues. V was clipped by 5 bases and J by 3 bases; unmatched bases: 6. This chain's CDR3 is CASSRQGTVYEQYF. DNA of the CDR3: TGTGCCAGCAGTCGACAGGGGACCGTCTACGAGCAGTACTTC.

The chain has TRBV19 and TRBJ2-1; D gene unclear. Germline-derived CDR1 and CDR2 are LNHDA and SQIVND (reference sequence). The CDR3 loop spans 13 amino acids. V lost 3 bases and J lost 6, with 9 bases in between. Here the CDR3 reads CASSIGAPNEQFF. The CDR3 DNA reads as TGTGCCAGTAGTATTGGAGCCCCCAATGAGCAGTTCTTC.

V and J are TRBV6-5 and TRBJ1-1, with D maybe TRBD1 (5 bases). Trimming shortened V by 8 bases and J by 5 bases, and 9 bases separated the two germline ends. The CDR3 is 11 residues long. The germline CDR1 and CDR2 sequences are MNHEY and SVGAGI. DNA for the CDR3: TGTGCCAGCGTCGGGGGTACTGAAGCTTTCTTT. Residues: CASVGGTEAFF.

V gene TRBV7-2 combines with J gene TRBJ1-1; TRBD1 matches 8 bases. Germline-derived CDR1 and CDR2 are SGHTA and FQGNSA. V shed 3 bases and J 5 bases; nucleotides not matched to a gene: 2. CDR3 size: 13 residues. CDR3 DNA sequence: TGTGCCAGCAGCTTTGGACAGGGAACTGAAGCTTTCTTT. Translated, it gives CASSFGQGTEAFF.